The clone carrying this TCR beta chain showed up just a few times. As yet, its antigen is unknown. This sample was included in a study of T-cell reconstitution after alpha-beta-depleted transplantation in children. Study conclusions and caveats: Surviving thymic progenitors and recipient T cells were the source of high TCRbeta diversity at day 60 in some patients. Expanded clones from the graft, numbering several hundred, reportedly supplied alpha-beta T cells about two months after transplant.

V lost 3 bases and J 0 bases, leaving 18 bases between the germline ends. CDR1 is MGHRA and CDR2 is YSYEKL in the germline V gene. The CDR3 runs 18 residues. The authors prepared the TCRbeta library with unique molecular identifiers. Via MiXCR, TCRdb re-called the PCR reads, giving one row per CDR3 protein. In the table there are 300,000 to 400,000 distinct CDR3 sequences, 15% to 20% of which are singletons. This TCR derives from a male patient aged 2 to 9 who had a stem cell transplant for acute lymphoblastic leukemia, so the T cells may come from the graft donor. The sample in question was PBMCs, mostly from graft donor cells, obtained 360 days after TCRalphabeta/CD19-depleted stem cell transplant. V is TRBV4-1 and J is TRBJ2-1; perhaps D is TRBD1 or TRBD2 (6 bases each). CDR3 DNA: TGCGCCAGCAGCCAGTTTCCCACGGGGGCAAACTCCTACAATGAGCAGTTCTTC. It codes for CASSQFPTGANSYNEQFF.